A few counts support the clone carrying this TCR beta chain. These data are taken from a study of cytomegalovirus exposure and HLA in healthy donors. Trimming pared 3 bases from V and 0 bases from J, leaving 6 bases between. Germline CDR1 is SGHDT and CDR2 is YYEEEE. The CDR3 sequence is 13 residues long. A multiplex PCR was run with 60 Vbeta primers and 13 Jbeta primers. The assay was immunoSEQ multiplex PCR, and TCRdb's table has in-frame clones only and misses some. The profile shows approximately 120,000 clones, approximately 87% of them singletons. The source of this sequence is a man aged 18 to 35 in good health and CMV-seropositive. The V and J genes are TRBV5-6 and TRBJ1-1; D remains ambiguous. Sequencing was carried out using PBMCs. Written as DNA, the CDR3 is TGTGCCAGCAGCTCCGTCCTGAACACTGAAGCTTTCTTT. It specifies CASSSVLNTEAFF.